This T cell receptor (beta chain) was found in a study of cytomegalovirus exposure and HLA in healthy donors. Study-level points and caveats: Overall, roughly 150 TCR beta chains were annotated as cytomegalovirus-associated. An assumption of roughly uniform sequencing depth across donors underlay the presence/absence analyses.

Trimming left V 5 bases short and J 6 bases short, with 17 bases between. Germline lookup yields CDR1 SGHTA and CDR2 FQGNSA. This CDR3 is 15 amino acids long. About this clone itself: Its antigen is not known.

Vbeta (60) and Jbeta (13) primers were used in the PCR. Assay used: immunoSEQ multiplex PCR; TCRdb lists only in-frame clones, some missing. The sample holds fewer than 200,000 clones; roughly 87% are singletons and the top ten take roughly 0.24%. The origin of this receptor is a girl under three years old in good health and CMV-seronegative. The sequenced material came from PBMCs. J is TRBJ2-1 and V is TRBV7-2, with D possibly being TRBD2 (5 bases). The CDR3 bases are TGTGCCAGCAGCCCAAACCCCGGACTGGGCAATGAGCAGTTCTTC. Protein: CASSPNPGLGNEQFF.